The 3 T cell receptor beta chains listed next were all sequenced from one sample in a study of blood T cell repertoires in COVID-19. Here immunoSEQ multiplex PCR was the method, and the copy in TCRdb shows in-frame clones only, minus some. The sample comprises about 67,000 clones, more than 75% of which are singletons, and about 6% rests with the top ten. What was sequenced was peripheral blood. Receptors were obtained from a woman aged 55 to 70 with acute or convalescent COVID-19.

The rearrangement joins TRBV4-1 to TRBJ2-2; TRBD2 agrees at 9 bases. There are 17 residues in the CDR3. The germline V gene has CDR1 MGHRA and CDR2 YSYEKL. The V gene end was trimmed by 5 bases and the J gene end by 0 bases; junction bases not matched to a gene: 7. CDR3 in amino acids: CASSERGGGANTGELFF. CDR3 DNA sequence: TGCGCCAGCAGCGAACGGGGCGGGGGGGCGAACACCGGGGAGCTGTTTTTT.

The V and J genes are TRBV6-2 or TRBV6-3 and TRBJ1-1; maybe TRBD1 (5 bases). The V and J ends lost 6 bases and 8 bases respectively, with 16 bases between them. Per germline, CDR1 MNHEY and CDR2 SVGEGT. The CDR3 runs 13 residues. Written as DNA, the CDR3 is TGTGCCAGCAGCCGGACAAGTCCCGGGGAAGCTTTCTTT. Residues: CASSRTSPGEAFF.

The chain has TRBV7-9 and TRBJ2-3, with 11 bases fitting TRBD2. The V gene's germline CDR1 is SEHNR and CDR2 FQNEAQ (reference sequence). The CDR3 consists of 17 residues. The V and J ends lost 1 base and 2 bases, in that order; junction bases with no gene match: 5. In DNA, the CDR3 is TGTGCCAGCAGCTTAGGCGCTAGCGGGGGGTACACAGATACGCAGTATTTT. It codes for CASSLGASGGYTDTQYF. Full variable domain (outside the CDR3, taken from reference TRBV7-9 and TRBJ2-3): DTGVSQNPRHKITKRGQNVTFRCDPISEHNRLYWYRQTLGQGPEFLTYFQNEAQLEKSRLLSDRFSAERPKGSFSTLEIQRTEQGDSAMYLCASSLGASGGYTDTQYFGPGTRLTVL.